The 30 T cell receptor beta chains below come from one sample, sequenced in a study of blood T cell repertoires in COVID-19. Repertoires were generated with immunoSEQ multiplex PCR, while TCRdb's copy carries only in-frame clones and drops some. This table has 150,000 or so clones, about 86% appearing once. What was sequenced was peripheral blood. These TCRs come from a woman aged 70 to 79 with COVID-19, enrolled during active disease.

V and J are TRBV6-4 and TRBJ1-2; 8 positions match TRBD1. Germline V gives CDR1 MRHNA, CDR2 SNTAGT. CDR3 length: 15 residues. Germline trimming cut 0 bases from V and 5 bases from J; bases unmatched to any gene: 5. CDR3 bases: TGTGCCAGCAGTGACTCCAGGACAGGGCGATATGGCTACACCTTC. This translates into CASSDSRTGRYGYTF.

The chain has TRBV12-5 and TRBJ1-2; D is perhaps TRBD1 (5 bases). This CDR3 is built from 14 residues. Trimming shortened V by 5 bases and J by 0 bases, and 10 bases separated the two germline ends. Germline CDR1 reads LGHNT; CDR2 reads FRNRAP. The CDR3 bases are TGTGCTAGTGGTCCCGACAGCGCTAACTATGGCTACACCTTC. Its translation is CASGPDSANYGYTF.

The CDR3 sequence: CASRGPNQPQHF. In DNA form, the CDR3 reads TGTGCCAGCAGGGGGCCCAATCAGCCCCAGCATTTT. The chain joins TRBV28 to TRBJ1-5; tentatively, D is TRBD1 (5 bases). V gave up 6 bases and J gave up 3 bases, with 6 bases separating them. The CDR3 consists of 12 residues. Looked up from germline, CDR1 is MDHEN and CDR2 is SYDVKM.

The CDR3 nucleotides are TGTGCCAGTAGTATCCGGGGGATGAACACCGGGGAGCTGTTTTTT. Its translation is CASSIRGMNTGELFF. The V and J genes are TRBV19 and TRBJ2-2, with D maybe TRBD2 (6 bases). CDR1 LNHDA and CDR2 SQIVND come from the germline V gene (reference sequence). The CDR3 is 15 amino acids. Trimming cost V 3 bases and J 1 base, with 9 bases left between them.

Only one count was recorded for this clone. The rearrangement joins TRBV5-1 to TRBJ2-7, with 9 bases identical to TRBD1. From germline, CDR1 is SGHRS and CDR2 YFSETQ. CDR3 length equals 15 residues. V was clipped by 5 bases and J by 1 base; unmatched bases: 7. The CDR3 bases are TGCGCCAGCAGTCGGGACGGGACAGGGTCCTACGAGCAGTACTTC. This encodes CASSRDGTGSYEQYF.

The chain couples TRBV29-1 to TRBJ2-7; D may be TRBD1 (5 bases). The V and J ends lost 4 bases and 5 bases respectively, with 15 bases between them. From germline, CDR1 is SQVTM and CDR2 ANQGSEA. The CDR3 length is 13 residues. The CDR3 region is CSVASGYRNEQYF. For the CDR3, the DNA is TGCAGCGTTGCATCAGGGTATCGGAACGAGCAGTACTTC.

The chain has TRBV5-1 and TRBJ2-7, with 9 bases identical to TRBD2. Germline CDR1 and CDR2: SGHRS and YFSETQ. V lost 5 bases, J lost 2 bases, and 5 bases stayed unmatched. CDR3 length equals 14 residues. The CDR3 sequence: CASRLSGGTYEQYF. CDR3 sequence (DNA): TGCGCCAGCAGACTGAGCGGGGGGACCTACGAGCAGTACTTC.

This chain links TRBV12-3 or TRBV12-4 with TRBJ1-5, with D tentatively TRBD1 (6 bases). Trimming took off 5 bases at V and 6 bases at J, with 11 bases between the two ends. The CDR3 has 13 residues. This CDR3 reads CASSRGTGQPQHF. The CDR3 DNA reads as TGTGCCAGCAGTAGGGGGACGGGTCAGCCCCAGCATTTT.

This chain joins TRBV7-2 and TRBJ1-1; no firm D call. V dropped 1 base and J dropped 2 bases, with 5 bases sitting between them. There are 13 residues in the CDR3. CDR1 and CDR2 (germline): SGHTA, FQGNSA. In DNA form, the CDR3 reads TGTGCCAGCAGCTTAGTTATTAACACTGAAGCTTTCTTT. Its protein product is CASSLVINTEAFF.

V gene TRBV12-3 or TRBV12-4 combines with J gene TRBJ1-2, with D possibly TRBD1 on 6 matching bases. V was shortened by 7 bases and J by 4 bases, with 10 bases between the two germline ends. The CDR3 is made up of 12 amino acids. The CDR3 loop is CASIRGGYGYTF. The DNA of the CDR3 is TGTGCCAGCATTAGAGGGGGCTATGGCTACACCTTC.

This clone was detected only once. This chain connects TRBV5-6 to TRBJ1-6; D ambiguous. The V gene's germline CDR1 is SGHDT and CDR2 YYEEEE. The CDR3 consists of 12 residues. V was clipped by 0 bases and J by 9 bases, with 4 bases between them. This CDR3 reads CASSLERSPLHF. CDR3 sequence (DNA): TGTGCCAGCAGCTTGGAGCGTTCACCCCTCCACTTT.

The rearrangement links TRBV2 to TRBJ2-3; 7 nucleotides agree with TRBD2. The CDR3 length is 16 residues. Trimming removed 6 bases from V and 6 bases from J; junction bases left unmatched: 15. Germline values: CDR1 SNHLY, CDR2 FYNNEI. The CDR3 sequence is CASRLVGGLTMDTQYF. The CDR3 region has the DNA TGTGCCAGCAGACTCGTGGGGGGACTAACCATGGATACGCAGTATTTT.

This clone was seen once. The V gene is TRBV10-3, the J gene TRBJ1-3; 7 bases align to TRBD1. Germline V lookup: CDR1 ENHRY, CDR2 SYGVKD. CDR3 length equals 14 residues. The ends lost 6 bases at V and 3 bases at J; junction bases unmatched: 5. The CDR3 loop is CAIRQGPGGNTIYF. The CDR3 DNA sequence: TGTGCCATCAGACAGGGGCCGGGTGGAAACACCATATATTTT.

This clone has just a few counts. V is TRBV7-8 and J is TRBJ1-2; D perhaps matches TRBD1 (6 bases). Germline loops: CDR1 SGHVS, CDR2 FQNEAQ. The CDR3 contains 17 residues. With 3 bases removed from V and 8 bases from J, the gap between germline ends came to 25 bases. The CDR3: CASSFFTGLGPPGGYTF. The CDR3 DNA is TGTGCCAGCAGCTTTTTTACAGGGTTGGGGCCTCCTGGCGGCTACACCTTC.

CDR3 residues: CASSFHSGGRADTQYF. The DNA of the CDR3 is TGTGCCAGCAGCTTCCACAGCGGGGGGAGAGCAGATACGCAGTATTTT. The rearrangement uses TRBV28 and TRBJ2-3; 9 bases line up with TRBD2. This CDR3 contains 16 residues. CDR1 MDHEN and CDR2 SYDVKM come from the germline V gene. J gave up 4 bases and V 6 bases, and 11 bases lay outside the gene matches.

This clone was recorded once. V is TRBV7-2 and J is TRBJ1-2; TRBD1 might be the D (6 bases). CDR1 is SGHTA, CDR2 FQGNSA, per germline. Trimming took 2 bases from V and 4 from J, leaving 8 bases between them. The CDR3 runs 13 residues. The CDR3 spells CASSLQGSYGYTF. CDR3 DNA: TGTGCCAGCAGCTTACAGGGGAGCTATGGCTACACCTTC.

The V and J genes are TRBV6-5 and TRBJ2-1; TRBD1 aligns across 9 bases. Germline loops: CDR1 MNHEY, CDR2 SVGAGI. The CDR3 consists of 16 residues. Germline trimming cut 4 bases from V and 7 bases from J; bases unmatched to any gene: 11. The CDR3 bases are TGTGCCAGCAGTTCGACCCGGGACAGGGTTAAGAATGAGCAGTTCTTC. Its translation is CASSSTRDRVKNEQFF.

This rearrangement joins TRBV6-5 to TRBJ2-1; 11 bases are a match to TRBD1. V shed 8 bases, J shed 8 bases, and the junction held 11 bases outside the gene matches. Germline CDR1 and CDR2: MNHEY and SVGAGI. The CDR3 totals 15 residues. This CDR3 reads CASFDRDRGRDEQFF. The CDR3, as DNA: TGTGCCAGCTTCGACCGGGACAGGGGGAGAGATGAGCAGTTCTTC.

This chain uses TRBV5-1 with TRBJ2-1, with D possibly being TRBD2 (6 bases). CDR3 length: 15 residues. The V end lost 0 bases, the J end lost 8 bases, and 15 bases lay between the germline ends. The germline CDR1 and CDR2 sequences are SGHRS and YFSETQ. The CDR3 DNA reads as TGCGCCAGCAGCTTGGAGGAGGGGTCCCGCTATGAGCAGTTCTTC. It yields the protein CASSLEEGSRYEQFF.

The chain couples TRBV3-1 (or the pseudogene TRBV3-2) to TRBJ1-2, with 7 bases lining up with TRBD1. The V gene's germline CDR1 is LGHDT and CDR2 YNNKEL (reference sequence). V was clipped by 4 bases and J by 8 bases; unmatched bases: 10. There are 14 residues in the CDR3. This CDR3 reads CASSPLEGAGGYTF. DNA for the CDR3: TGTGCCAGCAGCCCCCTGGAGGGGGCAGGGGGCTACACCTTC.

V is TRBV28 and J is TRBJ1-2; D is uncertain. CDR1 and CDR2 (germline): MDHEN, SYDVKM. The CDR3 spans 14 residues. V dropped 3 bases and J dropped 3 bases, with 11 bases sitting between them. The CDR3 sequence: CASSFKENYYGYTF. The CDR3 nucleotides are TGTGCCAGCAGTTTCAAGGAGAACTACTATGGCTACACCTTC.

This clone was observed a handful of times. V and J are TRBV28 and TRBJ2-1; 15 nucleotides line up with TRBD2. Germline CDR1 is MDHEN and CDR2 is SYDVKM. The V and J ends lost 7 bases and 10 bases, in that order; junction bases with no gene match: 11. The CDR3 is made up of 16 amino acids. The DNA for the CDR3 is TGTGCCAGCACCACACCCGGACTAGCGGGGGGGCTCGAGCAGTTCTTC. It is translated as CASTTPGLAGGLEQFF.

V is TRBV19 and J is TRBJ2-2; D is possibly TRBD2 (6 bases). The CDR3 spans 15 residues. CDR1 and CDR2 from the germline V gene are LNHDA and SQIVND (reference sequence). The V gene lost 7 bases and the J gene lost 3 bases, with 15 bases spanning the gap. The CDR3 here is CASTSAGSYTGELFF. DNA of the CDR3: TGTGCCAGTACCTCTGCGGGGAGTTACACCGGGGAGCTGTTTTTT.

The chain is built from TRBV19 and TRBJ1-5; TRBD1 matches 10 bases. The junction had 15 bases not matched to a gene; V was cut back by 7 bases and J by 6 bases. CDR1 is LNHDA, CDR2 SQIVND, per germline (reference sequence). The CDR3 consists of 17 residues. CDR3: CASTGWTGGVSSQPQHF. DNA of the CDR3: TGTGCCAGTACGGGGTGGACAGGGGGTGTTTCAAGTCAGCCCCAGCATTTT.

The genes are TRBV19 and TRBJ2-2, with a tentative D call TRBD2 (5 bases). Germline CDR1 LNHDA, CDR2 SQIVND (reference sequence). The V gene lost 4 bases and the J gene lost 2 bases, with 11 bases spanning the gap. The CDR3 contains 15 residues. CDR3 amino acids: CASSNHRGNTGELFF. For the CDR3, the DNA is TGTGCCAGTAGTAACCACCGGGGAAACACCGGGGAGCTGTTTTTT.

In this sample, this clone turned up once. The chain links TRBV6-5 to TRBJ1-3; TRBD1 aligns across 9 bases. The J segment lost 8 bases and the V segment lost 0 bases, leaving 5 bases of the junction unmatched. CDR1 is MNHEY and CDR2 is SVGAGI in the germline V gene. The CDR3 runs to 15 residues. The CDR3 sequence is CASSYSRDRVDTIYF. Here the CDR3 DNA reads TGTGCCAGCAGTTACTCCCGGGACAGGGTAGACACCATATATTTT.

The chain employs TRBV19 and TRBJ2-1; 8 positions match TRBD2. This CDR3 spans 15 amino acids. Per germline, CDR1 LNHDA and CDR2 SQIVND (reference sequence). The V gene end was trimmed by 4 bases and the J gene end by 4 bases; junction bases not matched to a gene: 6. CDR3 residues: CASSTEAGVYNEQFF. In DNA, the CDR3 is TGTGCCAGTAGTACAGAAGCGGGAGTTTACAATGAGCAGTTCTTC.

The chain joins TRBV5-6 to TRBJ1-1; 11 bases fit TRBD1. Germline CDR1 SGHDT, CDR2 YYEEEE. CDR3 size: 14 residues. V was clipped by 3 bases and J by 3 bases; unmatched bases: 1. The CDR3 DNA follows: TGTGCCAGCAGCTGGGACAGGGGGGACACTGAAGCTTTCTTT. Translation: CASSWDRGDTEAFF.

V and J are TRBV5-5 and TRBJ2-5, with 7 bases identical to TRBD1. V lost 4 bases, J lost 3 bases, and 6 bases stayed unmatched. The CDR3 contains 14 residues. Germline V lookup: CDR1 SGHKS, CDR2 YYEKEE (reference sequence). The CDR3, as DNA: TGTGCCAGCAGCCCCGGGACAGCAAAAGAGACCCAGTACTTC. Residues: CASSPGTAKETQYF. Together with reference TRBV5-5 and TRBJ2-5, the CDR3 gives the full variable domain: DAGVTQSPTHLIKTRGQQVTLRCSPISGHKSVSWYQQVLGQGPQFIFQYYEKEERGRGNFPDRFSARQFPNYSSELNVNALLLGDSALYLCASSPGTAKETQYFGPGTRLLVL.

The rearrangement joins TRBV19 to TRBJ2-1, with D perhaps TRBD2 (5 bases). Germline assignment: CDR1 LNHDA and CDR2 SQIVND (reference sequence). V was clipped by 6 bases and J by 7 bases, with 19 bases between them. CDR3 length: 15 residues. The CDR3, as DNA: TGTGCCAGTAGATATAGTGGTGTAGCGTCGAATGAGCAGTTCTTC. Translation: CASRYSGVASNEQFF.